Each of the 23 T cell receptor beta chains below was sequenced from the same sample in a study of T-cell reconstitution after alpha-beta-depleted transplantation in children. As it was prepared, the TCRbeta library received unique molecular identifiers. In TCRdb, the PCR reads were re-called with MiXCR into one record per CDR3 protein. The data show about 150,000 distinct CDR3 sequences, roughly 8.8% seen once. The source material was PBMCs, mostly from graft donor cells, sampled 180 days after TCRalphabeta/CD19-depleted stem cell transplant. These receptors all stem from a female patient aged 2-10 years who had a stem cell transplant for congenital amegakaryocytic thrombocytopenia, so the T cells may come from the graft donor.

Ten or more counts support this clonotype. V and J are TRBV20-1 and TRBJ1-5; D not certain. The germline V gene encodes CDR1 DFQATT and CDR2 SNEGSKA (reference sequence). The CDR3 covers 13 residues. The V and J ends lost 6 bases and 4 bases respectively, with 13 bases between them. CDR3 coding DNA: TGCAGTGCCTTCCGGCTGAGAAATCAGCCCCAGCATTTT. This encodes CSAFRLRNQPQHF.

As for this clonotype: One end of the junction fails to match germline, which may point to a read error. The J gene is TRBJ1-2, the V gene TRBV20-1; TRBD1 agrees at 9 bases. The CDR3 runs 17 residues. Germline CDR1 is DFQATT and CDR2 is SNEGSKA (reference sequence). Here the CDR3 DNA reads TGCTGTGCTAGCAAATCGGGGAGAAGACAGGGGGTCTATGGCTACACCTTC. This sequence encodes CCASKSGRRQGVYGYTF.

This clonotype has a count of ten or more. This chain's CDR3 is CAISESGETSGLGHRGEYF. As DNA, the CDR3 is TGTGCCATCAGTGAGTCAGGCGAAACTAGCGGTCTAGGACACCGGGGGGAGTACTTC. This chain joins TRBV10-3 and TRBJ2-7; TRBD2 matches 8 bases. Germline values: CDR1 ENHRY, CDR2 SYGVKD. The CDR3 consists of 19 residues. J gave up 11 bases and V 0 bases, and 24 bases lay outside the gene matches.

In the case of this clonotype: A much larger clone is a single base away; this may be a read error. The chain joins TRBV30 to TRBJ2-7; D unclear. Trimming took off 0 bases at V and 5 bases at J, with 5 bases between the two ends. The CDR3 sequence is 11 residues long. The germline V gene has CDR1 GTSNPN and CDR2 SVGIG (reference sequence). CDR3 amino acids: CAWSVGNEQYF. CDR3 nucleotide sequence: TGTGCCTGGAGTGTGGGTAACGAGCAGTACTTC. Using reference TRBV30 and TRBJ2-7 for the parts outside the CDR3, the full variable domain is SQTIHQWPATLVQPVGSPLSLECTVEGTSNPNLYWYRQAAGRGLQLLFYSVGIGQISSEVPQNLSASRPQDRQFILSSKKLLLSDSGFYLCAWSVGNEQYFGPGTRLTVT.

Concerning this clonotype itself: A read error may be the cause here, since a much bigger clone is one base away. This rearrangement joins TRBV18 to TRBJ2-1; possibly TRBD2 for D (6 bases). The CDR3 loop spans 13 amino acids. In germline, CDR1 is KGHSH, CDR2 LQKENI. DNA of the CDR3: TGTGCCAGCTCATCGGAGGGGTACAATGAGCAGATCTTC. As protein: CASSSEGYNEQIF. Full variable domain (remainder filled in from reference TRBV18 and TRBJ2-1): NAGVMQNPRHLVRRRGQEARLRCSPMKGHSHVYWYRQLPEEGLKFMVYLQKENIIDESGMPKERFSAEFPKEGPSILRIQQVVRGDSAAYFCASSSEGYNEQIFGPGTRLTVL.

The chain has TRBV4-2 and TRBJ2-3, with 7 bases aligning to TRBD1. This CDR3 has 15 amino acids. CDR1 and CDR2 from the germline V gene are LGHNA and YNFKEQ. The J segment lost 5 bases and the V segment lost 0 bases, leaving 5 bases of the junction unmatched. CDR3 coding DNA: TGTGCCAGCAGCCAAGAAGGGGCAGGGGGAGATACGCAGTATTTT. Residues: CASSQEGAGGDTQYF.

This clonotype was seen ten or more times. The gene calls are TRBV20-1 and TRBJ2-3, with 8 nucleotides matching TRBD2. Germline-derived CDR1 and CDR2 are DFQATT and SNEGSKA (reference sequence). This CDR3 region has 13 residues. The trim removed 8 bases at V and 0 bases at J, leaving 4 bases unmatched. CDR3 in DNA: TGCAGTCAACTAGCGGCAAGCACAGATACGCAGTATTTT. It translates to CSQLAASTDTQYF.

In this sample, this clonotype turned up many times. The chain combines TRBV28 with TRBJ2-3; D is ambiguous. Trimming left V 5 bases short and J 3 bases short, with 9 bases between. The CDR3 has 13 residues. Germline V gives CDR1 MDHEN, CDR2 SYDVKM. The CDR3 loop is CASSPDRTDTQYF. The CDR3 nucleotides are TGTGCCAGCAGTCCAGATCGGACAGATACGCAGTATTTT.

This clonotype showed up many times. The rearrangement uses TRBV5-8 and TRBJ1-2; D call uncertain. Trimming stripped 4 bases from V and 5 bases from J, with 15 bases between. Germline loops: CDR1 SGHTS, CDR2 YDEGEE. The CDR3 has 14 amino acids. This CDR3 reads CASSLRTGNYGYTF. The CDR3 region has the DNA TGTGCCAGCAGCCTGCGGACCGGGAATTATGGCTACACCTTC.

This clonotype was picked up many times. The rearrangement uses TRBV28 and TRBJ2-4; D is uncertain. V lost 10 bases and J lost 2, with 12 bases in between. The CDR3 runs 13 residues. The germline V gene encodes CDR1 MDHEN and CDR2 SYDVKM. CDR3 sequence (DNA): TGTGCCACCTACGGGCCCCCCAAAAACATTCAGTACTTC. Amino acid sequence: CATYGPPKNIQYF.

The chain employs TRBV4-3 and TRBJ2-3; TRBD2 matches 7 bases. This CDR3 is 16 amino acids long. V shed 0 bases, J shed 2 bases, and the junction held 5 bases outside the gene matches. From germline, CDR1 is LGHNA and CDR2 YSLEER. The CDR3 DNA is TGCGCCAGCAGCCAAGATCCTAGCGGTACCACAGATACGCAGTATTTT. This gives the protein CASSQDPSGTTDTQYF.

This chain links TRBV5-5 with TRBJ2-7, with 7 positions matching TRBD1. The trim removed 1 base at V and 3 bases at J, leaving 7 bases unmatched. The CDR3 length is 15 residues. In germline, CDR1 is SGHKS, CDR2 YYEKEE (reference sequence). CDR3 nucleotide sequence: TGTGCCAGCAGCTTGACAGGGGTCGACTTCTACGAGCAGTACTTC. Its protein product is CASSLTGVDFYEQYF. Drawing the rest from reference TRBV5-5 and TRBJ2-7, the complete variable domain is DAGVTQSPTHLIKTRGQQVTLRCSPISGHKSVSWYQQVLGQGPQFIFQYYEKEERGRGNFPDRFSARQFPNYSSELNVNALLLGDSALYLCASSLTGVDFYEQYFGPGTRLTVT.

This clonotype was found many times. The chain employs TRBV6-1 and TRBJ1-1; a possible D gene is TRBD1 (6 bases). This CDR3 spans 13 amino acids. CDR1 and CDR2 (germline): MNHNS, SASEGT. Trimming shortened V by 2 bases and J by 3 bases, and 7 bases separated the two germline ends. CDR3 residues: CASSEQGYTEAFF. For the CDR3, the DNA is TGTGCCAGCAGTGAACAGGGGTACACTGAAGCTTTCTTT.

There are many counts of this clonotype. The CDR3 nucleotides read TGTGCCAGCAGCCAAGACTGGGCAGGGGCGGTTCGTGCTAATGAAAAACTGTTTTTT. Translating gives CASSQDWAGAVRANEKLFF. V is TRBV4-2 and J is TRBJ1-4, with TRBD1 as a possible D gene (6 bases). Germline CDR1 reads LGHNA; CDR2 reads YNFKEQ. The CDR3 length is 19 residues. V was cut by 0 bases and J by 3 bases, with 20 bases left in between.

Ten or more counts support this clonotype. This chain connects TRBV12-3 or TRBV12-4 to TRBJ1-5; the match to TRBD1 covers 8 bases. The CDR3 runs 15 residues. V was pared by 5 bases and J by 4 bases, with 7 bases of the junction left unmatched. CDR3 sequence reads: CASSPDRGPNQPQHF. Here the CDR3 DNA reads TGTGCCAGCAGTCCCGACAGGGGACCTAATCAGCCCCAGCATTTT.

The chain uses TRBV18 and TRBJ1-3; possible D gene TRBD1, 5 bases. Deletions cut 2 bases from V and 4 bases from J, with 21 bases between. This CDR3 is built from 18 residues. In germline, CDR1 is KGHSH, CDR2 LQKENI. The CDR3 sequence: CASSPSVARREAGNTIYF. Written as DNA, the CDR3 is TGTGCCAGCTCACCATCAGTCGCGCGCAGGGAAGCCGGAAACACCATATATTTT.

In its sample, this clonotype was seen a few times. The CDR3 reads CSGANTEAFF. The CDR3 DNA is TGCAGCGGCGCGAACACTGAAGCTTTCTTT. The rearrangement links TRBV29-1 to TRBJ1-1; D call uncertain. CDR1 SQVTM and CDR2 ANQGSEA come from the germline V gene. The CDR3 sequence is 10 residues long. Between the trimmed V and J ends, which lost 7 bases and 1 base, there was a span of 4 bases.

The chain carries TRBV30 and TRBJ1-5; D is unresolved. The CDR3 spans 14 residues. Germline V gives CDR1 GTSNPN, CDR2 SVGIG (reference sequence). Trimming took 3 bases from V and 6 from J, leaving 15 bases between them. The CDR3 nucleotides are TGTGCCTGGAGCCCACGGAGGGTGGGTCAGCCCCAGCATTTT. Its protein is CAWSPRRVGQPQHF.

J is TRBJ2-3 and V is TRBV28; D is undetermined. V was cut by 4 bases and J by 1 base, with 6 bases left in between. Germline values: CDR1 MDHEN, CDR2 SYDVKM. CDR3 length equals 13 residues. In nucleotides, the CDR3 is TGTGCCAGCAGTTCCCCCGGCACAGATACGCAGTATTTT. Its translation: CASSSPGTDTQYF.

This clonotype came up many times. The rearrangement joins TRBV19 to TRBJ2-1; no clear D. The CDR3 is made up of 13 amino acids. The germline V gene has CDR1 LNHDA and CDR2 SQIVND (reference sequence). The V and J ends lost 5 bases and 4 bases respectively, with 9 bases between them. This CDR3 reads CASSHPRYNEQFF. For the CDR3, the DNA is TGTGCCAGTAGTCACCCGCGGTACAATGAGCAGTTCTTC.

This clonotype came up many times. The CDR3 loop reads CASSLPGTGDEQYF. For the CDR3, the DNA is TGCGCCAGCAGCCTTCCCGGGACAGGGGACGAGCAGTACTTC. The rearrangement links TRBV5-1 to TRBJ2-7; the match to TRBD1 covers 10 bases. The CDR3 runs 14 residues. The trim removed 4 bases at V and 5 bases at J, leaving 6 bases unmatched. The germline gives CDR1 SGHRS, CDR2 YFSETQ.

In its sample, this clonotype was seen many times. The chain recombines TRBV15 with TRBJ2-6; no firm D call. The germline CDR1 and CDR2 sequences are LNHNV and YYDKDF (reference sequence). Trimming left V 0 bases short and J 2 bases short, with 5 bases between. The CDR3 length is 15 residues. CDR3 sequence reads: CATSRDFAGANVLTF. The CDR3 region has the DNA TGTGCCACCAGCAGAGATTTCGCTGGGGCCAACGTCCTGACTTTC.

This clonotype was seen at least ten times. V gene TRBV12-3 or TRBV12-4 combines with J gene TRBJ2-7; D may be TRBD2 (5 bases). There are 12 residues in the CDR3. V lost 9 bases, J lost 3 bases, and 12 bases lay in between. The CDR3 is CASSRVYYEQYF. The CDR3 DNA sequence: TGTGCCAGTTCGAGGGTATACTACGAGCAGTACTTC.